The entry below describes one T cell receptor (beta chain). This specimen comes from a study of blood T cell repertoires in COVID-19. On the study more broadly: Some COVID-19 samples were acute and others convalescent; all came from the United States, Italy and Spain. The cDNA or gDNA used as material had been derived from T cells, B-cell-depleted T cells, or PBMCs.

In the study's own analysis: Scientists estimated how many nucleated cells there were by amplifying reference gene primers. The protocol was immunoSEQ multiplex PCR, while the TCRdb copy is restricted to in-frame clones and leaves out a portion. Clonal size and the V and J genes are those of that table, whereas D and trimming came from the DNA. The profile shows about 240,000 clones, more than 80% of them singletons. Trimming shortened V by 7 bases and J by 6 bases, and 43 bases separated the two germline ends. Germline assignment: CDR1 GTSNPN and CDR2 SVGIG (reference sequence). This CDR3 contains 22 residues.

The receptor's source is a human donor in a cohort sampled during active COVID-19. Material for sequencing was peripheral blood. V is TRBV30 and J is TRBJ2-1, with D possibly TRBD1 on 10 matching bases. This CDR3 reads CAFFRDRGLPKAGGPILNEQFF. The CDR3 bases are TGTGCCTTTTTCCGGGACAGGGGCCTTCCAAAGGCGGGAGGGCCGATCCTCAATGAGCAGTTCTTC.